These 3 T cell receptor beta chains share one sample of origin, sequenced in a study of blood T cell repertoires in COVID-19 (dated by TCRdb to the early 2020s). The library was built by means of the immunoSEQ multiplex PCR assay. The source is immuneACCESS, and TCRdb retained only in-frame sequences with V and J called. Part of the clones is not carried over; for the studies checked, unresolved V genes explain less than half of this, and the remainder is unexplained. The sample yields 200,000 to 300,000 clones; 86% were counted once. Jointly, the top ten make up approximately 1.7% of the sample. Material for sequencing was PBMCs or T cells enriched from blood (not recorded which). The source of these receptors is a man in his forties or fifties who had recovered from COVID-19.

This chain connects TRBV28 to TRBJ1-2; D gene unclear. Trimming pared 5 bases from V and 4 bases from J, leaving 14 bases between. Germline CDR1 MDHEN, CDR2 SYDVKM. The CDR3 runs 14 residues. The CDR3 region is CASSTTGRGYGYTF. CDR3 nucleotides: TGTGCCAGCAGTACCACCGGACGGGGCTATGGCTACACCTTC.

This clone has only a few counts. The CDR3 spells CASRPAPLAGVPDTQYF. CDR3 coding DNA: TGTGCCAGCAGACCCGCACCCCTAGCGGGAGTGCCAGATACGCAGTATTTT. The chain carries TRBV5-6 and TRBJ2-3, with TRBD2 identical over 10 bases. Germline V gene data show CDR1 as SGHDT and CDR2 as YYEEEE. The CDR3 consists of 17 residues. The V segment lost 5 bases and the J segment 4 bases; nucleotides outside the gene matches: 13.

This chain connects TRBV5-1 to TRBJ2-7; 9 positions agree with TRBD2. V trimming: 4 bases; J trimming: 2 bases; junction bases outside the gene matches: 4. CDR3 length equals 14 residues. Germline V lookup: CDR1 SGHRS, CDR2 YFSETQ. CDR3 in amino acids: CASSVSGSTYEQYF. For the CDR3, the DNA is TGCGCCAGCAGCGTTAGCGGGAGCACCTACGAGCAGTACTTC.